This is a list of T cell receptor beta chains from one sample in a study of molecular identifiers for immune sequencing clone quantification. TCRdb fed the PCR reads into MiXCR, producing one record per CDR3 protein. Here the sample spans about 65,000 distinct CDR3 sequences, 17% being singletons. Sequencing was done on a sample of naive CD8+ T cells from blood, with Jurkat cell RNA spiked in. The receptors stem from a human donor in good health. Some libraries in this study had Jurkat cell RNA spiked in. Each CDR3 is given with its conserved first and last residue. A D gene is named only where the DNA matches it firmly. A row's size may be missing; if present it is once, few, many or a size class.

cdr3_nt: TGTGCCAGTAGTATAATGTGGGCGGGAGGTTTTTATGAGCGGTTCTTC
cdr3_aa: CASSIMWAGGFYERFF
d_call: TRBD2
v_call: TRBV19
clone_size: once
j_call: TRBJ2-1

cdr3_nt: TGTGCCAGCAGTTCTACCACGGGGATCTACGAGCAGTACTTC
cdr3_aa: CASSSTTGIYEQYF
d_call: .
v_call: TRBV28
clone_size: many
j_call: TRBJ2-7

cdr3_nt: TGTGCCAGCAGCTTAGGTGCGGGAGGGCATGAGCAGTTCTTC
cdr3_aa: CASSLGAGGHEQFF
d_call: TRBD2
v_call: TRBV11-2
clone_size: many
j_call: TRBJ2-1

cdr3_nt: TGTGCCAGCAGCTTGCCGGGAATCACAGATACGCAGTATTTT
cdr3_aa: CASSLPGITDTQYF
d_call: .
v_call: TRBV5-4
clone_size: many
j_call: TRBJ2-3

cdr3_nt: TGCAGCGTTGCGCTCTCTGGGGCCAACGTCCTGACTTTC
cdr3_aa: CSVALSGANVLTF
d_call: .
v_call: TRBV29-1
clone_size: many
j_call: TRBJ2-6

cdr3_nt: TGTGCCACCACCGCCGGCAGGATGAACACTGAAGCTTTCTTT
cdr3_aa: CATTAGRMNTEAFF
d_call: .
v_call: TRBV15
clone_size: few
j_call: TRBJ1-1

cdr3_nt: TGTGCCAGCAGACGAGTGCCCACTGAAGCTTTCTTT
cdr3_aa: CASRRVPTEAFF
d_call: .
v_call: TRBV7-9
clone_size: many
j_call: TRBJ1-1

cdr3_nt: TGTGCCAGCAGCCAAGAAAAGCTAGCGGGAGTTGATACGCAGTATTTT
cdr3_aa: CASSQEKLAGVDTQYF
d_call: TRBD2
v_call: TRBV4-2
clone_size: many
j_call: TRBJ2-3

cdr3_nt: TGTGCCAGCAGCCCCCGGATTTGGGCGGGAGGAAATGTAGATACGCAGTATTTT
cdr3_aa: CASSPRIWAGGNVDTQYF
d_call: TRBD2
v_call: TRBV11-3
clone_size: many
j_call: TRBJ2-3

cdr3_nt: TGCGCCAGCAGCCAAGTGGGGCCAGCGGGATCGCGAGAGCAGTACTTC
cdr3_aa: CASSQVGPAGSREQYF
d_call: TRBD2
v_call: TRBV4-3
clone_size: many
j_call: TRBJ2-7

cdr3_nt: TGCGCCAGCAGCCTCATCAGCTCAATACAACTCACAGATACGCAGTATTTT
cdr3_aa: CASSLISSIQLTDTQYF
d_call: .
v_call: TRBV4-3
clone_size: .
j_call: TRBJ2-3

cdr3_nt: TGTGCCAGCGGTAGAGACGGGGCCTACGAGCAGTACTTC
cdr3_aa: CASGRDGAYEQYF
d_call: .
v_call: TRBV14
clone_size: many
j_call: TRBJ2-7

cdr3_nt: TGTGCCTGGAGTATGCTAGCGGGAGCTTCTGATACGCCGTATTTT
cdr3_aa: CAWSMLAGASDTPYF
d_call: TRBD2
v_call: TRBV30
clone_size: .
j_call: TRBJ2-3

cdr3_nt: TGTGCCAGCAGCCCACCGTCCGGGACAGTAGCCAAAAACATTCAGTACTTC
cdr3_aa: CASSPPSGTVAKNIQYF
d_call: TRBD1
v_call: TRBV7-9
clone_size: many
j_call: TRBJ2-4

cdr3_nt: TGTGCCAGCAGTGAATGGGTCCCACAAAGGAATACGCAGTATTTT
cdr3_aa: CASSEWVPQRNTQYF
d_call: .
v_call: TRBV2
clone_size: many
j_call: TRBJ2-3

cdr3_nt: TGTGCCAGTACAGGGGCCCTGTTGACAGATACGCAGTATTTT
cdr3_aa: CASTGALLTDTQYF
d_call: TRBD1
v_call: TRBV10-3
clone_size: many
j_call: TRBJ2-3

cdr3_nt: TGTGCCAGCAGCTTAGGGCCAGGGCTCAACAATGAGCAGTTCTTC
cdr3_aa: CASSLGPGLNNEQFF
d_call: .
v_call: TRBV11-3
clone_size: .
j_call: TRBJ2-1

cdr3_nt: TGTGCCAGCAGTAATCTAGCGGGATACTACGAGCAGTACTTC
cdr3_aa: CASSNLAGYYEQYF
d_call: TRBD2
v_call: TRBV27
clone_size: many
j_call: TRBJ2-7

cdr3_nt: TGTGCCAGCAGCCTAAGTCGACAGGGAAGGGACACTGAAGCTTTCTTT
cdr3_aa: CASSLSRQGRDTEAFF
d_call: TRBD1
v_call: TRBV5-3
clone_size: .
j_call: TRBJ1-1

cdr3_nt: TGTGCCAGCAGTTCAATACCGACCCCAGGGGGAGGCTATGGCTACACCTTC
cdr3_aa: CASSSIPTPGGGYGYTF
d_call: TRBD1
v_call: TRBV28
clone_size: many
j_call: TRBJ1-2

cdr3_nt: TGTGCCAGTAGTATCGTGGGAAAGGGGGTCCCAAGAAACACTGAAGCTTTCTTT
cdr3_aa: CASSIVGKGVPRNTEAFF
d_call: .
v_call: TRBV19
clone_size: many
j_call: TRBJ1-1

cdr3_nt: TGTGCCAGCAGTGAAAATTGGGGACTAGCGCAGGGCACCCAGTACTTC
cdr3_aa: CASSENWGLAQGTQYF
d_call: TRBD2
v_call: TRBV6-1
clone_size: many
j_call: TRBJ2-5

cdr3_nt: TGTGCCAGCAGTGAAGGACAGGCTCTAGCCAAAAACATTCAGTACTTC
cdr3_aa: CASSEGQALAKNIQYF
d_call: .
v_call: TRBV6-1
clone_size: .
j_call: TRBJ2-4

cdr3_nt: TGCAGTGCTGCTCATCCAGGGGACGGCTACGAGCAGTACTTC
cdr3_aa: CSAAHPGDGYEQYF
d_call: .
v_call: TRBV20-1
clone_size: many
j_call: TRBJ2-7

cdr3_nt: TGTGCCAGCAGTTATTGGACAGGGGGCGTTTTGGAGACCCAGTACTTC
cdr3_aa: CASSYWTGGVLETQYF
d_call: TRBD1
v_call: TRBV27
clone_size: many
j_call: TRBJ2-5

cdr3_nt: TGCAGTGCTAGGCGACTAGCGGGAGCCTCCTACGAGCAGTACTTC
cdr3_aa: CSARRLAGASYEQYF
d_call: TRBD2
v_call: TRBV20-1
clone_size: few
j_call: TRBJ2-7

cdr3_nt: TGTGCCAGCTTCCTAGCGGCCCAAGAGACCCAGTACTTC
cdr3_aa: CASFLAAQETQYF
d_call: TRBD2
v_call: TRBV2
clone_size: many
j_call: TRBJ2-5

cdr3_nt: TGTGCCAGCAGTCCGGGACTAGCGGGGGGCACAGATACGCAGTATTTT
cdr3_aa: CASSPGLAGGTDTQYF
d_call: TRBD2
v_call: TRBV28
clone_size: many
j_call: TRBJ2-3